This TCR beta chain was sequenced in a study of Tregs in tolerant kidney transplant recipients. In regard to this clone: Its target is not known.

General study points: No direct test of biological reproducibility was done here. The most relevant donor-specific Treg TCRbeta repertoire apparently came from expansion with activated donor B cells.

The CDR3 runs to 16 residues. Germline V gene sequence: CDR1 SGHTA, CDR2 FQGNSA. V lost 5 bases to trimming and J lost 4 bases; unmatched junction nucleotides: 8. CD4+CD25+CD127- Tregs, CD4+CD25- non-Tregs, CD4 and CD8 cells were sorted. TCRdb's copy holds only in-frame clones and misses some; the assay was immunoSEQ multiplex PCR. The sample lists roughly 68,000 clones, 84% occurring once. This TCR was sampled from a human donor in good health. The chain is built from TRBV7-2 and TRBJ2-5; the match to TRBD2 covers 12 bases. The sequencing sample was made of CD4+ T cells from blood. The CDR3 region has the DNA TGTGCCAGCAGCCTCCTAACTAGCGGGAGGTCAGAGACCCAGTACTTC. It specifies CASSLLTSGRSETQYF.